A selection of T cell receptor beta chains follows, all from one sample in a study of T cell responses to AZD1222 COVID-19 vaccine. Sequencing used immunoSEQ multiplex PCR; TCRdb keeps in-frame clones, though not all of them. Counted here are about 160,000 clones, around 93% occurring once; the ten biggest clones make up approximately 4.4%. Sequenced material: peripheral blood, taken on day 0 of AZD1222 vaccination. These receptors were obtained from an adult in good health. CDR3s include the opening cysteine and the closing phenylalanine or tryptophan. Fields, in order: V gene, CDR3 protein.

TRBV7-2	CASTPGGAMNTEAFF
TRBV3-1/TRBV3-2	CASSPWTSGGETQYF
TRBV15	CATSRDEGWGTDTQYF
TRBV4-2	CASSRGQPGNTIYF
TRBV28	CASSSAGASDTQYF
TRBV25-1	CASSESQTLNTEAFF
TRBV2	CASTRLGVADEQFF
TRBV28	CASSPLGTYRSTDTQYF
TRBV6-5	CASRPWGAYEQYF
TRBV5-1	CASSLGGRGTNEQFF
TRBV9	CASSVGPSAGQNTEAFF
TRBV5-4	CASSLELAEGTDTQYF
TRBV7-2	CASSPLDVFSSTDTQYF
TRBV30	CAWRPRGLALELNTGELFF
TRBV19	CASSEGLALTYEQYF
TRBV24-1	CATSRGQGIRETQYF
TRBV6-5	CASSRPDSNYGYTF
TRBV18	CASSPLGKGALAKNIQYF
TRBV28	CASSLWVASGHEQYF
TRBV12-3/TRBV12-4	CASSYRAETQYF
TRBV18	CASSPRGLGEQYF
TRBV6-1	CASSDGVARQGNEKLFF
TRBV9	CASSSPGVAETANTGELFF
TRBV15	CATSRDKALYNEQFF
TRBV29-1	CSVEGGAFYEQYF
TRBV5-5	CASSRDGDYGYTF
TRBV27	CASSLSGGSNQPQHF